This T cell receptor beta chain appears in the sequencing data of a study of blood T cell repertoires in COVID-19. Study-wide context: The analysed material was cDNA or gDNA that came from T cells, B-cell-depleted T cells, or PBMCs.

The protocol was immunoSEQ multiplex PCR, while the TCRdb copy is restricted to in-frame clones and leaves out a portion. The sample lists tens of thousands of clones, roughly 83% occurring once. This CDR3 comprises 13 residues. Per the germline V gene, CDR1 is MNHEY and CDR2 is SVGAGI. Trimming removed 7 bases from V and 6 bases from J; junction bases left unmatched: 3. This receptor was obtained from a man aged 50 or older with active COVID-19. Sequencing input: peripheral blood. This chain connects TRBV6-5 to TRBJ1-6; 7 bases match TRBD1. The CDR3 DNA reads as TGTGCCAGCAAAGACAGGGTTAATTCACCCCTCCACTTT. Protein: CASKDRVNSPLHF.